Sequencing of this TCR beta chain was carried out in a study of STAT3 mutations in large granular lymphocyte leukemia. Overall study findings and caveats: In T-cell large granular lymphocyte leukemia, about half of patients showed multiple immunodominant subclonotypes.

As regards this clone: Its antigen is not known.

Profiling relied on immunoSEQ multiplex PCR, and the TCRdb table lists in-frame clones only, not all of them. The sample includes about 7,700 clones, under 85% seen only once; the top ten take 25%. Germline assignment: CDR1 SEHNR and CDR2 FQNEAQ (reference sequence). The ends lost 11 bases at V and 1 base at J; junction bases unmatched: 5. The CDR3 is made up of 12 amino acids. Sequences were obtained from peripheral blood mononuclear cells. V gene TRBV7-9 combines with J gene TRBJ2-7, with TRBD2 matching over 7 bases. The sequence was collected from a woman between 35 and 50 years old with T-cell large granular lymphocyte leukemia. Some clones in this sample may be carry-over from other donors' samples. The CDR3 bases are TGTGCCGGGGGGGTAGAATCCTACGAGCAGTACTTC. Translated: CAGGVESYEQYF.